One and the same sample provided the 8 T cell receptor beta chains below, sequenced in a study of T cell changes during pregnancy in multiple sclerosis (dated by TCRdb to between 2018 and 2020). Library preparation was by the immunoSEQ multiplex PCR assay. Imported from immuneACCESS, the table was reduced by TCRdb to in-frame sequences with V and J called. These copies leave out some clones; in studies compared against another copy, an unresolved V gene accounts for under half, and the cause of the remainder is not known. Within this sample are about 130,000 clones, with roughly 96% of them counted one time only. The ten largest clones represent approximately 0.45% of the sample. The sequenced sample was peripheral blood, obtained after pregnancy. The receptors stem from a female donor with multiple sclerosis, enrolled in a pregnancy study.

J is TRBJ2-7 and V is TRBV27; 10 nucleotides agree with TRBD1. CDR1 and CDR2 (germline): MNHEY, SMNVEV (reference sequence). The CDR3 is made up of 17 amino acids. Trimming cost V 6 bases and J 0 bases; bases outside gene matches: 11. The CDR3: CASSPGTGVIGSYEQYF. The CDR3, as DNA: TGTGCCAGCAGCCCCGGGACAGGGGTGATCGGCTCCTACGAGCAGTACTTC.

The V gene is TRBV11-1, the J gene TRBJ2-1; 7 bases fit TRBD2. Germline trimming cut 8 bases from V and 7 bases from J; bases unmatched to any gene: 14. Germline CDR1 is SGHAT and CDR2 is FQDESV (reference sequence). This CDR3 has 15 amino acids. CDR3 coding DNA: TGTGCCAGCGGACCGGGCGGGGGAGCGGCGAATGAGCAGTTCTTC. Protein sequence: CASGPGGGAANEQFF.

The chain is built from TRBV28 and TRBJ1-1, with D perhaps matching TRBD1 (6 bases). V lost 6 bases and J 1 base, leaving 24 bases between the germline ends. This CDR3 comprises 18 residues. Germline CDR1 is MDHEN and CDR2 is SYDVKM. In DNA, the CDR3 is TGTGCCAGCAGCCCACTTGGACAGTCGATTCCTGGGAACACTGAAGCTTTCTTT. Protein sequence: CASSPLGQSIPGNTEAFF.

This chain joins TRBV9 and TRBJ2-3, with no clear D. Looked up from germline, CDR1 is SGDLS and CDR2 is YYNGEE. The CDR3 consists of 13 residues. The V gene lost 1 base and the J gene lost 6 bases, with 9 bases spanning the gap. CDR3 region: CASSVLLRDTQYF. The CDR3 DNA sequence: TGTGCCAGCAGCGTACTTCTCAGGGATACGCAGTATTTT. Supplemented by reference TRBV9 and TRBJ2-3, the full variable domain reads DSGVTQTPKHLITATGQRVTLRCSPRSGDLSVYWYQQSLDQGLQFLIQYYNGEERAKGNILERFSAQQFPDLHSELNLSSLELGDSALYFCASSVLLRDTQYFGPGTRLTVL.

This chain uses TRBV14 with TRBJ2-4, with 7 bases that match TRBD1. Germline V gene data show CDR1 as SGHDN and CDR2 as FVKESK. Germline trimming cut 1 base from V and 8 bases from J; bases unmatched to any gene: 5. The CDR3 loop spans 14 amino acids. As DNA, the CDR3 is TGTGCCAGCAGCCAAGGACAGGGTTTTGACATTCAGTACTTC. Protein sequence: CASSQGQGFDIQYF.

The chain uses TRBV4-2 and TRBJ1-2; TRBD1 matches at 9 bases. The CDR3 consists of 15 residues. V lost 1 base to trimming and J lost 4 bases; unmatched junction nucleotides: 4. Germline loops: CDR1 LGHNA, CDR2 YNFKEQ. CDR3 in DNA: TGTGCCAGCAGCCAAGGACAGGGGGTTTCCTATGGCTACACCTTC. This gives the protein CASSQGQGVSYGYTF.

The genes are TRBV7-8 and TRBJ2-2, with D possibly being TRBD2 (6 bases). Trimming took 5 bases from V and 6 from J, leaving 25 bases between them. The CDR3 spans 18 residues. Germline-derived CDR1 and CDR2 are SGHVS and FQNEAQ. Written as DNA, the CDR3 is TGTGCCAGCAGCGTCATAACTCCCGCGGGATTCAACGCCGGGGAGCTGTTTTTT. The encoded protein is CASSVITPAGFNAGELFF.

J is TRBJ1-4 and V is TRBV28; D gene unclear. The V end was cut by 5 bases, the J end by 0 bases, with 13 bases between. Germline V gene data show CDR1 as MDHEN and CDR2 as SYDVKM. The CDR3 loop spans 16 amino acids. The CDR3 DNA reads TGTGCCAGCAGTCACCTCGTCACTGCAACTAATGAAAAACTGTTTTTT. It yields the protein CASSHLVTATNEKLFF.